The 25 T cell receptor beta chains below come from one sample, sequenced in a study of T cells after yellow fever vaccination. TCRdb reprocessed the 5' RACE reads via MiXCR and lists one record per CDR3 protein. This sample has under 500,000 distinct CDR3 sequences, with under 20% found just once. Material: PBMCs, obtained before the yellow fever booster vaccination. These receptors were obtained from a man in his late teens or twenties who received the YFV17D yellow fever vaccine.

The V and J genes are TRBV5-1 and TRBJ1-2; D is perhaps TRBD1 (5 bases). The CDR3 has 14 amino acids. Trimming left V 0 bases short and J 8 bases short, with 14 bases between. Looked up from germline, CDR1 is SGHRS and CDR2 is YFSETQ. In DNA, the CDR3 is TGCGCCAGCAGCTTGGTCGGGCAGGGCGGCGGCTACACCTTC. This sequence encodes CASSLVGQGGGYTF.

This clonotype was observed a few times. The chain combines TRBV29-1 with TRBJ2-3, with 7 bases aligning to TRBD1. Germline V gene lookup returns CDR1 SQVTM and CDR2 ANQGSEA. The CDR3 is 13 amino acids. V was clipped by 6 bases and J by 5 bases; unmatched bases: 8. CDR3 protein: CSVHRGSGDTQYF. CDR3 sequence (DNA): TGCAGCGTGCACAGGGGTTCGGGAGATACGCAGTATTTT.

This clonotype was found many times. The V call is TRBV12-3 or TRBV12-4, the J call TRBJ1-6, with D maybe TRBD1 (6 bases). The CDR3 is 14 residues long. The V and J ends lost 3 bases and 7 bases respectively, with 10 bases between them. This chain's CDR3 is CASSFQGPNSPLHF. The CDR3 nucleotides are TGTGCCAGCAGTTTTCAGGGGCCCAATTCACCCCTCCACTTT.

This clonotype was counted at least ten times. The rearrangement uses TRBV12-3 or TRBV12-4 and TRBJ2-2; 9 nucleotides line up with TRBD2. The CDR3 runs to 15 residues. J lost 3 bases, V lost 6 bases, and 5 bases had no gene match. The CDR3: CASRARLADTGELFF. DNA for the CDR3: TGTGCCAGCAGGGCCAGACTAGCGGACACCGGGGAGCTGTTTTTT.

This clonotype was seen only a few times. This CDR3 is CASRVRGGRTYEQYV. Here the CDR3 DNA reads TGTGCCAGCAGGGTCAGGGGCGGCCGGACCTACGAGCAGTACGTC. This chain connects TRBV5-6 to TRBJ2-7; a weak D match, TRBD1 (6 bases). There are 15 residues in the CDR3. Germline V gene data show CDR1 as SGHDT and CDR2 as YYEEEE. V was trimmed by 5 bases and J by 2 bases, leaving 17 bases between them.

The chain's CDR3 is CASSSQGNTDTQYF. The CDR3 coding sequence is TGTGCCAGCAGTTCACAGGGTAACACAGATACGCAGTATTTT. The gene calls are TRBV27 and TRBJ2-3; weak D call: TRBD1 (6 bases). The CDR3 runs 14 residues. From germline, CDR1 is MNHEY and CDR2 SMNVEV (reference sequence). V lost 4 bases to trimming and J lost 2 bases, with 10 bases between them.

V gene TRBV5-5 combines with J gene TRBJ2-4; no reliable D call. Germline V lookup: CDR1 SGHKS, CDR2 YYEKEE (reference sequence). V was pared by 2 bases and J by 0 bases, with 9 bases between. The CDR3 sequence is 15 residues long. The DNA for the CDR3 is TGTGCCAGCAGCTTTACGGCGGTAGCCAAAAACATTCAGTACTTC. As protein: CASSFTAVAKNIQYF.

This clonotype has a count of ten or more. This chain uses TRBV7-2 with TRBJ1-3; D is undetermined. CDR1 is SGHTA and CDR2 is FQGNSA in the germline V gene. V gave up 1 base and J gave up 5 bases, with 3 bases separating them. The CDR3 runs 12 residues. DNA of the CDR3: TGTGCCAGCAGCTTAGACCGAAACACCATATATTTT. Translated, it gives CASSLDRNTIYF.

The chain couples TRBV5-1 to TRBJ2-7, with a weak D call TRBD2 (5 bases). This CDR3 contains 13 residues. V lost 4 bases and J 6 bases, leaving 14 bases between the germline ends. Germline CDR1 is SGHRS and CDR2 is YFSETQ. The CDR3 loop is CASSPAAAGEQYF. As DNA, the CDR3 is TGCGCCAGCAGCCCGGCGGCGGCGGGCGAGCAGTACTTC.

CDR3 amino acids: CASSSMGAGDTQYF. The CDR3 coding sequence is TGTGCCAGCAGCTCTATGGGGGCCGGAGATACGCAGTATTTT. The chain is built from TRBV11-3 and TRBJ2-3, with D tentatively TRBD1 (6 bases). The CDR3 spans 14 residues. V dropped 4 bases and J dropped 5 bases, with 13 bases sitting between them. Germline V lookup: CDR1 SGHNT, CDR2 YENEEA.

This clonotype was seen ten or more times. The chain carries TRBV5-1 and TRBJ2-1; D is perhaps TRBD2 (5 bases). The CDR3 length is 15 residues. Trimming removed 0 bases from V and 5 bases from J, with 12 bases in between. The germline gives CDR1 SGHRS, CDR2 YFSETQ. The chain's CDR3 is CASSLGGLGNNEQFF. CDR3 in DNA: TGCGCCAGCAGCTTGGGTGGACTGGGTAACAATGAGCAGTTCTTC.

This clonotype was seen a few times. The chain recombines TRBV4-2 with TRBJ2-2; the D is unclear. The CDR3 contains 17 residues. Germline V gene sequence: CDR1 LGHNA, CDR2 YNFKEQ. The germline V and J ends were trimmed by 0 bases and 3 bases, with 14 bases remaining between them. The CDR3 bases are TGTGCCAGCAGCCAAGATTCGGCAGGACGGGACACCGGGGAGCTGTTTTTT. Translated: CASSQDSAGRDTGELFF.

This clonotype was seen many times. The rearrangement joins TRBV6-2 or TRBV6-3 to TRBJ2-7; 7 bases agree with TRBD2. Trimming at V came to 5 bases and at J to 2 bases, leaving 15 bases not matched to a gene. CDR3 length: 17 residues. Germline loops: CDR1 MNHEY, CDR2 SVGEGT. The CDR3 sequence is CASSTPLGRANTYEQYF. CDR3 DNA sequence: TGTGCCAGCAGTACGCCACTGGGGAGGGCCAACACCTACGAGCAGTACTTC.

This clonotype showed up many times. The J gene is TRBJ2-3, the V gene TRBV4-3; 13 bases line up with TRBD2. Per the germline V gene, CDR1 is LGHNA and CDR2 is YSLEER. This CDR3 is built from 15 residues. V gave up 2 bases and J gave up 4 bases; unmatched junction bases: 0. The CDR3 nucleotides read TGCGCCAGCAGCCAAACTAGCGGGGGGGCAGATACGCAGTATTTT. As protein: CASSQTSGGADTQYF.

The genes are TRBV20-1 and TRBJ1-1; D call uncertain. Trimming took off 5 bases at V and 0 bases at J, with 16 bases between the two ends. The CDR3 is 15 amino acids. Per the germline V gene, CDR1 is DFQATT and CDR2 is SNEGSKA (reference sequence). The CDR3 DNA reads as TGCAGTGCTCGCCGGGCGGGGTCCGTGAACACTGAAGCTTTCTTT. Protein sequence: CSARRAGSVNTEAFF.

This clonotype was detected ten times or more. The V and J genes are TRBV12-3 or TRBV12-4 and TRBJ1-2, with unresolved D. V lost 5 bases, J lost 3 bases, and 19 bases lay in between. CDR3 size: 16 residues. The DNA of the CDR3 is TGTGCCAGCAGTCCAACCGGGCCTCAGACCTACTATGGCTACACCTTC. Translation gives CASSPTGPQTYYGYTF.

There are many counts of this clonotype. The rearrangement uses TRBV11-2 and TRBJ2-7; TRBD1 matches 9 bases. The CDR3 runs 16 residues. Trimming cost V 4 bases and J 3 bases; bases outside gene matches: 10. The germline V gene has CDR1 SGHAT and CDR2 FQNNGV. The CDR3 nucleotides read TGTGCCAGCAGCTGGGACAGGGCAAGTGGCGGCTACGAGCAGTACTTC. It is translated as CASSWDRASGGYEQYF.

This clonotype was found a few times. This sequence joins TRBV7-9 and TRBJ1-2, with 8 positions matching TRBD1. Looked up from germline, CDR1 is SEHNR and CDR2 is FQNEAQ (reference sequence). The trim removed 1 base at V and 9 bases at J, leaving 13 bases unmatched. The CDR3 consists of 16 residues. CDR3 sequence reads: CASSLVSIRRGHSYTF. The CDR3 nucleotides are TGTGCCAGCAGCTTAGTTTCAATACGCAGGGGGCATAGCTACACCTTC.

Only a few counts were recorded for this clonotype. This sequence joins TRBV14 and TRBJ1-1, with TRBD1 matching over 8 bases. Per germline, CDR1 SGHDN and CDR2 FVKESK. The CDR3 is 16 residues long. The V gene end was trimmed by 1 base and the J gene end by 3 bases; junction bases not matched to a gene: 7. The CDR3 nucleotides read TGTGCCAGCAGCCAAGGGGACAGGCCCCAGGACACTGAAGCTTTCTTT. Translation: CASSQGDRPQDTEAFF.

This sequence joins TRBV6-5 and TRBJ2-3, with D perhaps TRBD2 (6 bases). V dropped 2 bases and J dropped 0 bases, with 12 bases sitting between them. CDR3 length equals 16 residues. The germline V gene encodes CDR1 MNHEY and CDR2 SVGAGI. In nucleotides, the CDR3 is TGTGCCAGCAGTTACAGGCAGGGAGGTAGCACAGATACGCAGTATTTT. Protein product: CASSYRQGGSTDTQYF.

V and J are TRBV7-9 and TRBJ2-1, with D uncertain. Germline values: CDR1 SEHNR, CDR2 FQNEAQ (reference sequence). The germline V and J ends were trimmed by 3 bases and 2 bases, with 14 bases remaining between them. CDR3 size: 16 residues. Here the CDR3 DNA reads TGTGCCAGCAGCTTTACTCGTGGGTCGACCTACAATGAGCAGTTCTTC. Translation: CASSFTRGSTYNEQFF.

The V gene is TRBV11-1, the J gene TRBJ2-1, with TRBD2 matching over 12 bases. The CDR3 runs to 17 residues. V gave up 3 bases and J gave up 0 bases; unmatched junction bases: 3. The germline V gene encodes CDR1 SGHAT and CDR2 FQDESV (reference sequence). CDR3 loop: CASSFSSGGVSYNEQFF. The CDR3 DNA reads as TGTGCCAGCAGCTTCTCTAGCGGGGGGGTCTCCTACAATGAGCAGTTCTTC.

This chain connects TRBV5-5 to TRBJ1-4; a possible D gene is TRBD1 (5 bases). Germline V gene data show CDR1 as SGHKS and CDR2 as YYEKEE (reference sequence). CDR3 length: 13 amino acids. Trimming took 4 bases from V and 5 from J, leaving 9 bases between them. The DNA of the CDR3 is TGTGCCAGCAGCGCGGGACTAAATGAAAAACTGTTTTTT. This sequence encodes CASSAGLNEKLFF.

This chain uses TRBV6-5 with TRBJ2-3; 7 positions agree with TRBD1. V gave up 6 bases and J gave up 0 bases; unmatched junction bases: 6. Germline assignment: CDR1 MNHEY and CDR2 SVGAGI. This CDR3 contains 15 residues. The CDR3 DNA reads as TGTGCCAGCAGACCCTACAGGGGAAGCACAGATACGCAGTATTTT. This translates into CASRPYRGSTDTQYF.

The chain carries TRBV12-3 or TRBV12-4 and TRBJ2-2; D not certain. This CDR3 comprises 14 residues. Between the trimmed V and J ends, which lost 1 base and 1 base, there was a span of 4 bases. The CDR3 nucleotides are TGTGCCAGCAGTTTAGGGTGGAACACCGGGGAGCTGTTTTTT. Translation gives CASSLGWNTGELFF.